This TCR beta chain was obtained from a study of cytomegalovirus exposure and HLA in healthy donors. A remark on this clone: Antigen unknown.

Study-wide results and caveats: Donors were assumed by presence/absence analyses to have roughly uniform sequencing depth. There were a few CMV-associated chains whose specificity for CMV antigens was confirmed in vitro. TCR association rates varied by HLA locus in a later analysis, with DRB1 highest and HLA-C lowest.

The primer mix had 60 Vbeta and 13 Jbeta primers. Generated by immunoSEQ multiplex PCR, the TCRdb table keeps only in-frame clones and is missing some. The table records about 210,000 clones, about three quarters of them present only once. Germline V gene lookup returns CDR1 GTSNPN and CDR2 SVGIG (reference sequence). With 1 base clipped from V and 5 bases from J, the junction kept 12 bases outside the gene matches. This CDR3 has 16 amino acids. The clonotype was recovered from a male donor in good health and CMV-seronegative. This chain uses TRBV30 with TRBJ2-5; 8 nucleotides agree with TRBD1. The sequencing sample was made of PBMCs. The CDR3 loop is CAWSGQGSFLRETQYF. The CDR3 region has the DNA TGTGCCTGGAGTGGACAGGGGTCATTTTTAAGGGAGACCCAGTACTTC.